The 30 T cell receptor beta chains below all came from one sample that was sequenced in a study of CD8+CD57+ T cells in acquired aplastic anemia. Genomic DNA provided the template from which TCR beta VDJ and CDR3 profiles were obtained. One entry per CDR3 protein, called by TCRdb with MiXCR from the reads. Seen here are 150,000 to 160,000 distinct CDR3 sequences, about 54% observed once, and the top ten hold 9.5% to 15%. The sequenced patients had an expansion of CD8+CD57+ cells seen by flow cytometry. Sequencing input: sorted CD4+, CD8+, or CD8+CD57+ T cells (not recorded which) from PBMCs. These receptors all come from a human donor with aplastic anemia.

This clonotype was found many times. V and J are TRBV6-1 and TRBJ1-1; D ambiguous. Germline CDR1 reads MNHNS; CDR2 reads SASEGT. Trimming removed 5 bases from V and 10 bases from J, with 17 bases in between. The CDR3 covers 13 residues. Written as DNA, the CDR3 is TGTGCCAGCAGTCGCACCCCAGAGGCGGGAGCTTTCTTT. Translation gives CASSRTPEAGAFF.

The V call is TRBV29-1, the J call TRBJ2-7, with a tentative D call TRBD2 (6 bases). Trimming pared 4 bases from V and 5 bases from J, leaving 18 bases between. The CDR3 has 14 amino acids. Germline values: CDR1 SQVTM, CDR2 ANQGSEA. The CDR3 region has the DNA TGCAGCGTTGTAACCGACGGGACTTCCCACGAGCAGTACTTC. It yields the protein CSVVTDGTSHEQYF.

This clonotype was seen once. The genes are TRBV20-1 and TRBJ1-1; D is unclear. The length of the CDR3 is 11 residues. The V gene lost 0 bases and the J gene lost 8 bases, with 7 bases spanning the gap. Germline V gene lookup returns CDR1 DFQATT and CDR2 SNEGSKA (reference sequence). The chain's CDR3 is CSARESAEAFF. In DNA form, the CDR3 reads TGCAGTGCTAGAGAGTCCGCGGAAGCTTTCTTT.

This sequence joins TRBV2 and TRBJ2-7, with TRBD1 matching 9 bases. Germline CDR1 is SNHLY and CDR2 is FYNNEI. V gave up 6 bases and J gave up 0 bases; unmatched junction bases: 6. This CDR3 is 15 amino acids long. CDR3 residues: CASSHGQGSSYEQYF. The CDR3 DNA reads as TGTGCCAGCAGCCACGGACAGGGGAGCTCCTACGAGCAGTACTTC.

This clonotype has a count of ten or more. The chain couples TRBV12-3 or TRBV12-4 to TRBJ2-7, with 8 bases fitting TRBD1. J was trimmed by 0 bases and V by 6 bases; bases with no gene match: 10. The CDR3 covers 16 residues. This chain's CDR3 is CASRPSRDRTSYEQYF. CDR3 nucleotide sequence: TGTGCCAGCAGACCTTCTCGGGACAGGACCTCCTACGAGCAGTACTTC.

V is TRBV10-3 and J is TRBJ2-3; D is unresolved. The CDR3 has 16 amino acids. The V gene lost 0 bases and the J gene lost 0 bases, with 10 bases spanning the gap. The germline CDR1 and CDR2 sequences are ENHRY and SYGVKD. The CDR3 here is CAISESRSASTDTQYF. The CDR3 DNA sequence: TGTGCCATCAGTGAGTCGAGGTCCGCTAGCACAGATACGCAGTATTTT.

This chain joins TRBV11-2 and TRBJ2-1; D may correspond to TRBD1 or TRBD2 (6 bases each). Trimming pared 5 bases from V and 5 bases from J, leaving 16 bases between. The germline V gene encodes CDR1 SGHAT and CDR2 FQNNGV. The CDR3 extends over 15 amino acids. The CDR3 bases are TGTGCCAGCAGCGTGTTGGGGGGCTGTAACAATGAGCAGTTCTTC. This translates into CASSVLGGCNNEQFF.

The chain couples TRBV5-6 to TRBJ1-2; tentative D call: TRBD1 (6 bases). The CDR3 is made up of 14 amino acids. V lost 5 bases and J lost 5, with 16 bases in between. Germline V gene data show CDR1 as SGHDT and CDR2 as YYEEEE. The CDR3 here is CASSIRGFDYGYTF. CDR3 DNA sequence: TGTGCCAGCAGTATTAGGGGGTTCGATTATGGCTACACCTTC.

This sequence joins TRBV10-3 and TRBJ2-3; D is uncertain. V was pared by 1 base and J by 2 bases, with 4 bases between. CDR3 length: 13 amino acids. Per the germline V gene, CDR1 is ENHRY and CDR2 is SYGVKD. For the CDR3, the DNA is TGTGCCATCAGTGAGTACCCCACAGATACGCAGTATTTT. Residues: CAISEYPTDTQYF.

This clonotype was seen a handful of times. The genes are TRBV29-1 and TRBJ1-1; D not resolved. The CDR3 is 11 amino acids. Deletions cut 0 bases from V and 6 bases from J, with 5 bases between. Germline V lookup: CDR1 SQVTM, CDR2 ANQGSEA. CDR3 bases: TGCAGCGTTGAAGATCTAGCTGAAGCTTTCTTT. Its protein product is CSVEDLAEAFF.

The V and J genes are TRBV11-2 and TRBJ2-2, with 10 positions matching TRBD1. CDR1 SGHAT and CDR2 FQNNGV come from the germline V gene. This CDR3 has 15 amino acids. The V segment lost 4 bases and the J segment 4 bases; nucleotides outside the gene matches: 3. In nucleotides, the CDR3 is TGTGCCAGCAGCTCCCGGACAGGGGGCACCGGGGAGCTGTTTTTT. It codes for CASSSRTGGTGELFF.

This clonotype was seen at least ten times. J is TRBJ2-5 and V is TRBV7-8, with a tentative D call TRBD1 (5 bases). CDR1 is SGHVS, CDR2 FQNEAQ, per germline. This CDR3 is built from 14 residues. V gave up 5 bases and J gave up 4 bases, with 14 bases separating them. CDR3: CASSLGRGRETQYF. CDR3 nucleotide sequence: TGTGCCAGCAGCCTCGGTAGGGGTCGAGAGACCCAGTACTTC.

This clonotype appeared many times. The chain employs TRBV3-1 and TRBJ1-1; D is unclear. The germline V gene encodes CDR1 LGHDT and CDR2 YNNKEL (reference sequence). With 1 base removed from V and 7 bases from J, the gap between germline ends came to 10 bases. The CDR3 contains 13 residues. The CDR3 protein is CASSQGVGYEAFF. CDR3 coding DNA: TGTGCCAGCAGCCAAGGTGTGGGTTATGAAGCTTTCTTT.

This clonotype was seen ten or more times. This chain uses TRBV20-1 with TRBJ1-2; D is undetermined. The CDR3 is made up of 13 amino acids. Between the trimmed V and J ends, which lost 3 bases and 3 bases, there was a span of 11 bases. The germline gives CDR1 DFQATT, CDR2 SNEGSKA (reference sequence). The chain's CDR3 is CSAREYPDYGYTF. The CDR3 DNA follows: TGCAGTGCTAGGGAATACCCGGACTATGGCTACACCTTC.

This clonotype was picked up a small number of times. In DNA, the CDR3 is TGTGCCAGCAGCCCCCTCCGGGGCGCGTCCACTGAAGCTTTCTTT. Protein product: CASSPLRGASTEAFF. V and J are TRBV2 and TRBJ1-1; D is perhaps TRBD1 (5 bases). The germline CDR1 and CDR2 sequences are SNHLY and FYNNEI. The CDR3 contains 15 residues. V was trimmed by 6 bases and J by 4 bases, leaving 18 bases between them. The full variable domain, rest sourced from reference TRBV2 and TRBJ1-1, is EPEVTQTPSHQVTQMGQEVILRCVPISNHLYFYWYRQILGQKVEFLVSFYNNEISEKSEIFDDQFSVERPDGSNFTLKIRSTKLEDSAMYFCASSPLRGASTEAFFGQGTRLTVV.

This rearrangement joins TRBV7-8 to TRBJ1-3; the D gene is possibly TRBD1 (6 bases). Between the trimmed V and J ends, which lost 7 bases and 2 bases, there was a span of 12 bases. CDR3 length equals 14 residues. Germline lookup yields CDR1 SGHVS and CDR2 FQNEAQ. The CDR3: CASNLGQTGNTIYF. The CDR3 DNA is TGTGCCAGCAACCTAGGACAGACTGGAAACACCATATATTTT.

J is TRBJ2-1 and V is TRBV6-4; a weak D match, TRBD2 (5 bases). V lost 0 bases and J lost 5, with 20 bases in between. Germline CDR1 MRHNA, CDR2 SNTAGT. This CDR3 has 18 residues. CDR3 sequence: CASSDSESATSGNNEQFF. The DNA for the CDR3 is TGTGCCAGCAGTGACTCTGAGAGTGCCACCAGCGGTAACAATGAGCAGTTCTTC.

This clonotype was counted many times. The chain employs TRBV6-5 and TRBJ1-1; no clear D. The germline gives CDR1 MNHEY, CDR2 SVGAGI. The CDR3 spans 14 residues. Trimming shortened V by 0 bases and J by 1 base, and 6 bases separated the two germline ends. In DNA form, the CDR3 reads TGTGCCAGCAGTTACTCTGGCAGGAACACTGAAGCTTTCTTT. It specifies CASSYSGRNTEAFF.

The chain has TRBV6-2 or TRBV6-3 and TRBJ1-5; D remains unclear. This CDR3 is 16 amino acids long. Trimming took off 7 bases at V and 2 bases at J, with 18 bases between the two ends. Germline V CDR1 and CDR2: MNHEY, SVGEGT. The CDR3 nucleotides read TGTGCCAGCACCCTTTCACCCAGGCGTGGCAATCAGCCCCAGCATTTT. Residues: CASTLSPRRGNQPQHF.

This clonotype was counted many times. The chain has TRBV4-1 and TRBJ2-1, with D perhaps given as TRBD1 or TRBD2 (5 bases each). The CDR3 is 14 residues long. CDR1 MGHRA and CDR2 YSYEKL come from the germline V gene. The V end was cut by 3 bases, the J end by 5 bases, with 11 bases between. The CDR3 is CASSQGEGDNEQFF. CDR3 DNA: TGCGCCAGCAGCCAGGGGGAAGGGGACAATGAGCAGTTCTTC.

This rearrangement joins TRBV12-3 or TRBV12-4 to TRBJ1-2; the D gene is possibly TRBD1 (5 bases). The CDR3 totals 15 residues. Trimming took 6 bases from V and 1 from J, leaving 15 bases between them. DNA of the CDR3: TGTGCCAGCAGCTTAACAGGAGCTGGTAACTATGGCTACACCTTC. Amino acid sequence: CASSLTGAGNYGYTF.

The chain has TRBV11-2 and TRBJ1-2; 7 bases map to TRBD1. V lost 6 bases to trimming and J lost 0 bases; unmatched junction nucleotides: 13. Germline assignment: CDR1 SGHAT and CDR2 FQNNGV. This CDR3 spans 17 amino acids. This CDR3 is CASSSRPGQISNYGYTF. The CDR3 DNA sequence: TGTGCCAGCAGTTCCCGCCCGGGACAGATTTCTAACTATGGCTACACCTTC.

DNA of the CDR3: TGTGCCAGCAAAGAACAGGGACTTGAAAAACTGTTTTTT. It codes for CASKEQGLEKLFF. The V call is TRBV2, the J call TRBJ1-4; possibly TRBD1 for D (6 bases). The length of the CDR3 is 13 residues. V was shortened by 7 bases and J by 7 bases, with 13 bases between the two germline ends. Germline CDR1 and CDR2: SNHLY and FYNNEI.

Only one count was recorded for this clonotype. The genes are TRBV19 and TRBJ2-6; 11 nucleotides align to TRBD1. Looked up from germline, CDR1 is LNHDA and CDR2 is SQIVND (reference sequence). The trim removed 5 bases at V and 1 base at J, leaving 13 bases unmatched. CDR3 length equals 20 residues. CDR3 region: CASSALPGTGGFSGANVLTF. The DNA for the CDR3 is TGTGCCAGTAGTGCACTTCCCGGGACAGGGGGATTTTCTGGGGCCAACGTCCTGACTTTC. Variable domain in full (rest from reference TRBV19 and TRBJ2-6): DGGITQSPKYLFRKEGQNVTLSCEQNLNHDAMYWYRQDPGQGLRLIYYSQIVNDFQKGDIAEGYSVSREKKESFPLTVTSAQKNPTAFYLCASSALPGTGGFSGANVLTFGAGSRLTVL.

The chain combines TRBV29-1 with TRBJ2-6; D possibly corresponds to TRBD2 (5 bases). Trimming took off 4 bases at V and 8 bases at J, with 12 bases between the two ends. CDR3 length equals 13 residues. From germline, CDR1 is SQVTM and CDR2 ANQGSEA. CDR3 sequence: CSVARFGTNVLTF. CDR3 DNA: TGCAGCGTTGCACGGTTCGGGACCAACGTCCTGACTTTC. The whole variable domain, filled in from reference TRBV29-1 and TRBJ2-6, reads SAVISQKPSRDICQRGTSLTIQCQVDSQVTMMFWYRQQPGQSLTLIATANQGSEATYESGFVIDKFPISRPNLTFSTLTVSNMSPEDSSIYLCSVARFGTNVLTFGAGSRLTVL.

This clonotype was observed many times. The chain employs TRBV20-1 and TRBJ2-5; tentatively, D is TRBD2 (5 bases). Between the trimmed V and J ends, which lost 0 bases and 6 bases, there was a span of 17 bases. Germline loops: CDR1 DFQATT, CDR2 SNEGSKA (reference sequence). The CDR3 runs to 15 residues. CDR3 nucleotides: TGCAGTGCTAGAGATCCCGAGCTGGGAGTGAAGACCCAGTACTTC. The encoded protein is CSARDPELGVKTQYF.

This clonotype occurred many times. The rearrangement joins TRBV10-3 to TRBJ1-6; no reliable D call. CDR1 and CDR2 (germline): ENHRY, SYGVKD. The CDR3 runs to 15 residues. V was pared by 10 bases and J by 2 bases, with 15 bases between. The CDR3 DNA reads TGTGCCACGCGAATCGTGGGAACCTATAATTCACCCCTCCACTTT. Residues: CATRIVGTYNSPLHF.

J is TRBJ2-5 and V is TRBV24-1, with 8 bases that match TRBD1. V gave up 2 bases and J gave up 4 bases; unmatched junction bases: 11. The CDR3 has 17 residues. The germline CDR1 and CDR2 sequences are KGHDR and SFDVKD. In nucleotides, the CDR3 is TGTGCCACCAGTGATTCACCAGGGGGCGTAGGTGGAGAGACCCAGTACTTC. Protein product: CATSDSPGGVGGETQYF.

The chain is built from TRBV20-1 and TRBJ2-7; D is undetermined. The V end was cut by 6 bases, the J end by 3 bases, with 18 bases between. Germline CDR1 is DFQATT and CDR2 is SNEGSKA (reference sequence). The CDR3 consists of 14 residues. This CDR3 is CSAPMRTDHYEQYF. In DNA, the CDR3 is TGCAGTGCGCCGATGAGGACGGACCACTACGAGCAGTACTTC.

This clonotype showed up just a few times. This chain links TRBV20-1 with TRBJ1-2; 7 bases fit TRBD1. Germline V gives CDR1 DFQATT, CDR2 SNEGSKA (reference sequence). V shed 7 bases and J 4 bases; nucleotides not matched to a gene: 9. CDR3 length: 13 amino acids. The CDR3 loop reads CSVNVDRRYGYTF. The CDR3 DNA sequence: TGCAGTGTCAATGTGGACAGGCGCTATGGCTACACCTTC.